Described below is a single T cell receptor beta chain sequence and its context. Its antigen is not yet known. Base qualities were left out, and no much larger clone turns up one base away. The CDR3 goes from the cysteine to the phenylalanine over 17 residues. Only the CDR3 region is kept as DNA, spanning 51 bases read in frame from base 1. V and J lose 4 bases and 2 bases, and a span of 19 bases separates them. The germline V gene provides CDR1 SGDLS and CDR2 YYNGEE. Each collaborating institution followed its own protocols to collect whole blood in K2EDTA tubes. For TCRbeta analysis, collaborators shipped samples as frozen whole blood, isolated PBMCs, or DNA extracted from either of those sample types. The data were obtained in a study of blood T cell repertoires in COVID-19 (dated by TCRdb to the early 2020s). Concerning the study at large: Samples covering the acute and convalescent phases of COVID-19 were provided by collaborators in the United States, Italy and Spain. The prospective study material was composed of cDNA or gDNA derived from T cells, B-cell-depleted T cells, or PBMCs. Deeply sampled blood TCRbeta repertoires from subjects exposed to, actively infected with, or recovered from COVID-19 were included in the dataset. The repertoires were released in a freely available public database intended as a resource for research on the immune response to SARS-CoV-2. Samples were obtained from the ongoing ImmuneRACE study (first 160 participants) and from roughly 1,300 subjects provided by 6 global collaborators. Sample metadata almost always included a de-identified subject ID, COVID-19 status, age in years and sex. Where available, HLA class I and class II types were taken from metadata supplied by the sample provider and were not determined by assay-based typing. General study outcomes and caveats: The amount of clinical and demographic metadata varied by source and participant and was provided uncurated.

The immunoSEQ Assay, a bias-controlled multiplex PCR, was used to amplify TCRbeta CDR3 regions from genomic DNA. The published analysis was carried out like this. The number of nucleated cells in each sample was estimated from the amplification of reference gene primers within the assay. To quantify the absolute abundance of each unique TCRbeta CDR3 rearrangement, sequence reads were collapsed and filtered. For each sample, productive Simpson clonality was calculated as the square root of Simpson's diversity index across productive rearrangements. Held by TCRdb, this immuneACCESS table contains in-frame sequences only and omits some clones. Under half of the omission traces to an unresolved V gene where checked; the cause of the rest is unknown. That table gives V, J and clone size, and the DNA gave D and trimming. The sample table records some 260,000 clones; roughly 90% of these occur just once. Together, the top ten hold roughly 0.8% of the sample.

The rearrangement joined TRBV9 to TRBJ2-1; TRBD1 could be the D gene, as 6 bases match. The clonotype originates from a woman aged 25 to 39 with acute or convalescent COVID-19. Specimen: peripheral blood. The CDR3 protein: CASSSPPGTTPYNEQFF. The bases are TGTGCCAGCAGCTCCCCCCCCGGGACAACCCCCTACAATGAGCAGTTCTTC. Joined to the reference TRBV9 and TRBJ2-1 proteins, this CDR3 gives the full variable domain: DSGVTQTPKHLITATGQRVTLRCSPRSGDLSVYWYQQSLDQGLQFLIQYYNGEERAKGNILERFSAQQFPDLHSELNLSSLELGDSALYFCASSSPPGTTPYNEQFFGPGTRLTVL.